The rows below give T cell receptor beta chains drawn from one sample of a study of blood T cells in healthy people across ages. Using its own MiXCR run on the 5' RACE reads, TCRdb lists one record per CDR3 protein. The table shows hundreds of thousands of distinct CDR3 sequences, with around two fifths occurring only once. The sample was blood. Every receptor here comes from a man aged 55-75 years in good health. The conserved cysteine and the conserved F or W are not part of the CDR3 here. Each record gives: V gene, CDR3 protein.

TRBV6-5 | ASSYSIYFSHGEKLF
TRBV20-1 | SARESGGDYGYT
TRBV10-3 | AISESPSDGYT
TRBV4-3 | ASSQEQDPLTYEQY
TRBV5-1 | ASSFAGGSQGAAF
TRBV18 | ASSPLLDNEQF
TRBV5-5 | ASSVNNYNYGYT
TRBV5-1 | ASSLAPYNSPLH
TRBV29-1 | SVDPVIPSGGTSFSYNEQY
TRBV4-3 | ASSQAWESSTDTQY
TRBV20-1 | SATGGPKQETQY
TRBV6-2/TRBV6-3 | ASRNGQGAIGSGANVLT
TRBV20-1 | SARDAGQGYFYEQY
TRBV4-3 | ASSQDKGGPKDGELF
TRBV18 | ASSPAGTTRTDTQY
TRBV6-2/TRBV6-3 | ASRSGGSRGTGELF
TRBV20-1 | SATSSGGNEQF
TRBV20-1 | SARDPQRNYGYT
TRBV5-1 | ASSLSGGSYNEQF